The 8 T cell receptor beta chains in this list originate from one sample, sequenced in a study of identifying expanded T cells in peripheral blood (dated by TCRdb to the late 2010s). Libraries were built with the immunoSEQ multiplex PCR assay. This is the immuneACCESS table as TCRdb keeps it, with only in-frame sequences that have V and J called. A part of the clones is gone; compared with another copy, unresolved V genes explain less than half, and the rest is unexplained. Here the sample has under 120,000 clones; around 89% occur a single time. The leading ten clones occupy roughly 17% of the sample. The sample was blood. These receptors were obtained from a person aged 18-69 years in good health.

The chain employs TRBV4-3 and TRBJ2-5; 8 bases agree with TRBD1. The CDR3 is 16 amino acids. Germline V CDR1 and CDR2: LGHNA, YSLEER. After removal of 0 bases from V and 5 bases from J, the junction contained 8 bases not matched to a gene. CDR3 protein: CASSQDPPGGYETQYF. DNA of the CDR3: TGCGCCAGCAGCCAAGATCCTCCAGGGGGCTATGAGACCCAGTACTTC.

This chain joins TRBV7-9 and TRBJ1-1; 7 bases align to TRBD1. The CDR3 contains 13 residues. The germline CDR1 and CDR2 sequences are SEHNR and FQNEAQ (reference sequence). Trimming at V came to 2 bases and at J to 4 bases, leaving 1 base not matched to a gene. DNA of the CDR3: TGTGCCAGCAGCTTACCAGGGGGCACTGAAGCTTTCTTT. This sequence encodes CASSLPGGTEAFF.

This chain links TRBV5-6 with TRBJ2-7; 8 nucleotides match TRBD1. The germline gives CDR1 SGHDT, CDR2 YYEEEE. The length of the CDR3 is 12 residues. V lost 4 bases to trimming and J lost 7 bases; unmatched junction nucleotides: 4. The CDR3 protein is CASSLRGPEQYF. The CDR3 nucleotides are TGTGCCAGCAGCCTCAGGGGGCCAGAGCAGTACTTC.

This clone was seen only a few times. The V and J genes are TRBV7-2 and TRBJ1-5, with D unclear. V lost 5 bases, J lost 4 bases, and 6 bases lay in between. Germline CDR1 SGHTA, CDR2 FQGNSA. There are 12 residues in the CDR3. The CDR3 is CASSTRNQPQHF. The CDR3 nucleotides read TGTGCCAGCAGCACACGGAATCAGCCCCAGCATTTT.

This CDR3 reads CARLILGSGGCTTDTQYF. The CDR3 nucleotides read TGTGCCAGACTTATTTTGGGTAGCGGGGGGTGCACCACAGATACGCAGTATTTT. This rearrangement joins TRBV19 to TRBJ2-3; 10 bases map to TRBD2. The CDR3 runs 18 residues. CDR1 and CDR2 from the germline V gene are LNHDA and SQIVND (reference sequence). After removal of 9 bases from V and 2 bases from J, the junction contained 17 bases not matched to a gene.

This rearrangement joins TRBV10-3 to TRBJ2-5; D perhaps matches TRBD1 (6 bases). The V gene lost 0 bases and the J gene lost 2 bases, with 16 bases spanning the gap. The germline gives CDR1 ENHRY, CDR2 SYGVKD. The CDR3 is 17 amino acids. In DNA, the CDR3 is TGTGCCATCAGTGAGTCGAGCATGGTCCAGGGGCAAGAGACCCAGTACTTC. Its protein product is CAISESSMVQGQETQYF.

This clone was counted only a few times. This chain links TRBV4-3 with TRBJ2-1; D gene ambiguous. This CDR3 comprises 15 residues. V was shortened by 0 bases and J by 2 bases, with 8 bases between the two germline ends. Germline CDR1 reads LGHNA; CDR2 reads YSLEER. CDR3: CASSQEGEAYNEQFF. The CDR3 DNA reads TGCGCCAGCAGCCAAGAAGGTGAGGCCTACAATGAGCAGTTCTTC.

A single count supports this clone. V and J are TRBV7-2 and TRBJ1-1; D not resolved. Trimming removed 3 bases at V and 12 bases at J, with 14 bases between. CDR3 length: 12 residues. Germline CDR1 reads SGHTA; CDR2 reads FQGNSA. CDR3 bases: TGTGCCAGCAGCTTGGTAGGTACAGATCCTTTCTTT. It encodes CASSLVGTDPFF.